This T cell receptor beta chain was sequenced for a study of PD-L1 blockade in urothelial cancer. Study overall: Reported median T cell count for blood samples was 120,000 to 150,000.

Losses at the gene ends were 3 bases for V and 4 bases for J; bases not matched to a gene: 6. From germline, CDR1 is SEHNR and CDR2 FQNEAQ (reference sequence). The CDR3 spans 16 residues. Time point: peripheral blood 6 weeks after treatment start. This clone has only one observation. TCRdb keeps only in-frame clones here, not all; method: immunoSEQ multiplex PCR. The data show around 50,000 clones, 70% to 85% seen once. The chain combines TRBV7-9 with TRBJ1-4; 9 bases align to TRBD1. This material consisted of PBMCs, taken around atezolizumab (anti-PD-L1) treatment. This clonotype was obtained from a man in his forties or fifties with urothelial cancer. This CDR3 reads CASSLGTGPLNEKLFF. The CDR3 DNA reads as TGTGCCAGCAGCTTGGGGACAGGGCCGCTTAATGAAAAACTGTTTTTT.